Sequencing of this T cell receptor (beta chain) was carried out in a study of blood T cell repertoires in COVID-19. Study context: Samples came from the United States, Italy and Spain, spanning acute and convalescent COVID-19. In each case, the material was cDNA or gDNA derived from T cells, B-cell-depleted T cells, or PBMCs.

A Seattle source enrolled patients during active infection and followed them longitudinally. Methods used by the authors: Reference gene primer amplification gave estimated nucleated cell counts. Sequencing used immunoSEQ multiplex PCR; TCRdb keeps in-frame clones, though not all of them. V and J calls and clone size come straight from that table; D and trimming were deduced from the DNA. Altogether hundreds of thousands of clones are present, 85% to 90% being singletons, with the ten largest covering more than 9%. V lost 2 bases and J lost 0; bases outside the gene matches: 6. This CDR3 has 17 residues. Germline-derived CDR1 and CDR2 are MNHEY and SMNVEV (reference sequence).

The gene calls are TRBV27 and TRBJ1-3; 8 positions match TRBD1. The source is a man aged 50 or older with COVID-19, enrolled during active disease. Sequencing input: peripheral blood. This CDR3 reads CASSLPRDRSSGNTIYF. Written as DNA, the CDR3 is TGTGCCAGCAGTTTACCCCGGGACAGGAGCTCTGGAAACACCATATATTTT.